Below, 4 T cell receptor beta chains from the same sample are listed, as sequenced in a study of cytomegalovirus exposure and HLA in healthy donors. The PCR was carried out with 60 Vbeta primers and 13 Jbeta primers. The repertoire was sequenced with immunoSEQ multiplex PCR; TCRdb's copy has only in-frame clones and lacks some. This sample has some 170,000 clones; more than 60% occur once, and the top ten carry around 4%. The sample consisted of PBMCs. The receptor set was obtained from a man between 35 and 55 years old in good health and CMV-seronegative.

V usage is TRBV21-1 and J usage is TRBJ2-1; TRBD2 is taken as the D call from the table, unchecked against the DNA. TRBV21-1 is marked as a pseudogene. This CDR3 comprises 13 residues. For the CDR3, the DNA is TGTGCCAGCAGCCGGGACTTTGACAATGGGCAGTTCTTC. Its translation: CASSRDFDNGQFF.

This chain connects TRBV15 to TRBJ1-2; D unresolved. The CDR3 has 13 amino acids. Germline CDR1 is LNHNV and CDR2 is YYDKDF (reference sequence). Trimming left V 1 base short and J 0 bases short, with 3 bases between. This chain's CDR3 is CATSRASNYGYTF. The CDR3 DNA reads as TGTGCCACCAGCAGAGCTTCTAACTATGGCTACACCTTC.

This clone has just a few counts. V usage is TRBV28 and J usage is TRBJ1-1, with 9 bases aligning to TRBD1. CDR3 size: 13 residues. V lost 5 bases, J lost 7 bases, and 5 bases stayed unmatched. From germline, CDR1 is MDHEN and CDR2 SYDVKM. In DNA, the CDR3 is TGTGCCAGCAGTCTCCCGGGACAGGGTGAAGCTTTCTTT. Residues: CASSLPGQGEAFF.

In its sample, this clone was seen a few times. The gene calls are TRBV14 and TRBJ1-5; tentatively, D is TRBD1 (5 bases). Trimming shortened V by 4 bases and J by 1 base, and 14 bases separated the two germline ends. The CDR3 consists of 16 residues. The germline V gene encodes CDR1 SGHDN and CDR2 FVKESK. The CDR3 DNA reads as TGTGCCAGCAGCCCTCACGCGGGGGGGAGCAATCAGCCCCAGCATTTT. Its protein is CASSPHAGGSNQPQHF.